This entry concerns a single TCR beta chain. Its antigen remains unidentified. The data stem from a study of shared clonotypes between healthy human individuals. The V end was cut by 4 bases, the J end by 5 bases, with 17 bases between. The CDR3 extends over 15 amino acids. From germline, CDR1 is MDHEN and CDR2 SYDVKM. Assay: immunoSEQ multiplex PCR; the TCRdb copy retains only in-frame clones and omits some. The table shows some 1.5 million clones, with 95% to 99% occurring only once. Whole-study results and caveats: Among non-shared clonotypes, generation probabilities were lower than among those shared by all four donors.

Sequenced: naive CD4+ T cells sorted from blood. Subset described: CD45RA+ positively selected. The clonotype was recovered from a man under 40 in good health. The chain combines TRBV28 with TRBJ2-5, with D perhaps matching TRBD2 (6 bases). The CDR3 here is CASSWGGGVRETQYF. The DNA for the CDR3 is TGTGCCAGCAGTTGGGGCGGAGGGGTAAGGGAGACCCAGTACTTC.